This T cell receptor beta chain was sequenced during a study of T cells in Graves' hyperthyroidism and ophthalmopathy. Whole-study findings and limits: Among clonotypes expanded in thyroid above 0.001, most were also found in blood. Prediction of ophthalmopathy progression came a median roughly 7.1 months pre-onset.

Template material for amplifying TCR beta CDR3 regions consisted of RNA transcripts. Using the HTBI primer set, a first-round RT-PCR was run on the TCR CDR3. TCRdb recomputed calls from the multiplex PCR reads with MiXCR, one row per CDR3 protein. Seen here are around 700,000 distinct CDR3 sequences, over 15% observed once, and the top ten hold over 15%. V was pared by 0 bases and J by 3 bases, with 12 bases between. Looked up from germline, CDR1 is DFQATT and CDR2 is SNEGSKA (reference sequence). This CDR3 has 15 residues. Fresh peripheral blood, under 11 ml, yielded the PBMCs. This clonotype came up many times. No antigen is known for it.

Sequenced sample: blood. V and J are TRBV20-1 and TRBJ1-3; D gene unclear. This receptor was obtained from a woman in her 50s with Graves' hyperthyroidism that later progressed to Graves' ophthalmopathy. CDR3 sequence: CSARDRRLVGNTIYF. CDR3 sequence (DNA): TGCAGTGCTAGAGATAGGCGTCTGGTTGGAAACACCATATATTTT.